The TCR beta chain under discussion was sequenced for a study of T-cell reconstitution after alpha-beta-depleted transplantation in children. Construction of the TCRbeta library involved unique molecular identifiers. From the PCR reads, TCRdb called clonotypes with MiXCR, one entry per CDR3 protein. Here the sample spans fewer than 550,000 distinct CDR3 sequences, around 9.9% being singletons. As concerns this clonotype: With a much larger clone just one base away, this may be a read error.

CDR1 and CDR2 from the germline V gene are MNHEY and SVGAGI. This CDR3 is built from 17 residues. The specimen comprised PBMCs from the stem cell graft donor, sampled from the stem cell graft. The rearrangement uses TRBV6-5 and TRBJ2-1, with 8 bases fitting TRBD2. The sequence derives from a human donor who donated a stem cell graft to a child with acute myeloid leukemia. The CDR3 nucleotides are TGTGCCAGCAGTTACTCGATAACAGCGGGGGCGATCAATGGGCAGTTCTTC. It is translated as CASSYSITAGAINGQFF.